This is a list of T cell receptor beta chains from one sample in a study of blood T cell repertoires in COVID-19. The table came from immunoSEQ multiplex PCR; TCRdb's copy has only in-frame clones and leaves some out. The repertoire holds fewer than 200,000 clones, with 84% as singletons. What was sequenced was PBMCs or T cells enriched from blood (not recorded which). Receptors originate from a man between 50 and 59 years old who had recovered from COVID-19. The CDR3 runs from the conserved cysteine through the conserved F or W. Each record gives: D gene, clone size, V gene, J gene, CDR3 protein, CDR3 DNA. A D gene is named only where the DNA matches it firmly. Rows may omit the clone size; those that give it use once, few, many or a size class.

.,few,TRBV19,TRBJ1-5,CASAWVVGANQPQHF,TGTGCCAGTGCCTGGGTCGTAGGGGCCAATCAGCCCCAGCATTTT
.,.,TRBV5-1,TRBJ2-7,CASSTGLFPYEQYF,TGCGCCAGCAGCACTGGTCTGTTCCCCTACGAGCAGTACTTC
TRBD1,.,TRBV29-1,TRBJ1-2,CSAEQGASYGYTF,TGCAGCGCTGAACAGGGGGCCTCCTATGGCTACACCTTC
TRBD1,.,TRBV5-1,TRBJ1-1,CASSKGQGSTEAFF,TGCGCCAGCAGCAAGGGACAGGGGAGCACTGAAGCTTTCTTT
TRBD1,.,TRBV27,TRBJ1-2,CATADRANYGYTF,TGTGCCACAGCGGACAGGGCCAACTATGGCTACACCTTC
.,.,TRBV27,TRBJ2-7,CASRRDRGASSYEQYF,TGTGCCAGCAGACGAGACCGGGGGGCCAGCTCCTACGAGCAGTACTTC
TRBD1,.,TRBV3-1/TRBV3-2,TRBJ1-2,CASRPGPGQGEGYGYTF,TGTGCCAGCAGACCTGGCCCGGGACAGGGAGAGGGCTATGGCTACACCTTC
.,.,TRBV29-1,TRBJ2-1,CSVEGGSGFNEQFF,TGCAGCGTTGAAGGGGGCTCAGGGTTCAATGAGCAGTTCTTC
TRBD1,.,TRBV7-9,TRBJ1-1,CASSDKSGGTEAFF,TGTGCCAGCAGCGACAAGTCAGGGGGCACTGAAGCTTTCTTT
TRBD2,.,TRBV2,TRBJ2-2,CPGGGPNTGELFF,TGCCCCGGGGGGGGGCCGAACACCGGGGAGCTGTTTTTT
.,.,TRBV3-1/TRBV3-2,TRBJ1-4,CASSQTLNEKLFF,TGTGCCAGCAGCCAAACCCTAAATGAAAAACTGTTTTTT
TRBD1,.,TRBV4-2,TRBJ1-1,CASSHLTGDTEAFF,TGTGCCAGCAGCCACCTGACAGGGGACACTGAAGCTTTCTTT
TRBD1,.,TRBV28,TRBJ1-1,CASIPQGAGTEAFF,TGTGCCAGCATTCCCCAGGGGGCAGGCACTGAAGCTTTCTTT
.,.,TRBV5-1,TRBJ1-5,CASSTGGQIDQPQHF,TGCGCCAGCAGCACGGGGGGGCAGATCGATCAGCCCCAGCATTTT
TRBD1,.,TRBV7-2,TRBJ2-2,CASSLGDRVTGELFF,TGTGCCAGCAGCTTAGGGGACAGGGTCACCGGGGAGCTGTTTTTT
TRBD2,once,TRBV6-1,TRBJ2-5,CASSDPSGAQETQYF,TGTGCCAGCAGTGACCCTAGCGGGGCCCAAGAGACCCAGTACTTC
.,few,TRBV3-1/TRBV3-2,TRBJ1-1,CASSPFAGVNTEAFF,TGTGCCAGCAGCCCTTTCGCTGGAGTGAACACTGAAGCTTTCTTT
TRBD1,few,TRBV3-1/TRBV3-2,TRBJ2-5,CASSQRPTGGQETQYF,TGTGCCAGCAGCCAACGCCCAACAGGGGGCCAAGAGACCCAGTACTTC
TRBD1,.,TRBV19,TRBJ2-3,CASSSTPLPGTGATQYF,TGTGCCAGTAGTTCTACTCCCCTACCCGGGACAGGGGCTACGCAGTATTTT
.,.,TRBV3-1/TRBV3-2,TRBJ1-2,CASSQVPRSNYGYTF,TGTGCCAGCAGCCAAGTCCCGCGTTCTAACTATGGCTACACCTTC
TRBD2,.,TRBV19,TRBJ2-1,CASRSLQRGLDEQFF,TGTGCCAGTAGATCCCTCCAGCGGGGGTTGGATGAGCAGTTCTTC
TRBD1,.,TRBV7-2,TRBJ1-5,CASSFGTVNQPQHF,TGTGCCAGCAGCTTTGGGACAGTCAATCAGCCCCAGCATTTT